Presented here are 15 T cell receptor beta chains from one specimen sequenced in a study of T cell changes during pregnancy in multiple sclerosis. Generated by immunoSEQ multiplex PCR, the TCRdb table keeps only in-frame clones and is missing some. In the table there are around 20,000 clones, approximately 88% of which are singletons. Here the sequenced sample was CD8+ T cells from peripheral blood mononuclear cells, taken after pregnancy. The receptors derive from a female donor in good health, enrolled as a control in a pregnancy study.

CDR3 in amino acids: CASSLREVNEQFF. DNA for the CDR3: TGTGCCAGCAGCTTAAGGGAGGTAAATGAGCAGTTCTTC. The chain couples TRBV11-1 to TRBJ2-1; D is possibly TRBD2 (6 bases). V lost 2 bases and J lost 7, with 9 bases in between. Germline V lookup: CDR1 SGHAT, CDR2 FQDESV (reference sequence). CDR3 length equals 13 residues. Together with reference TRBV11-1 and TRBJ2-1, the CDR3 gives the full variable domain: EAEVAQSPRYKITEKSQAVAFWCDPISGHATLYWYRQILGQGPELLVQFQDESVVDDSQLPKDRFSAERLKGVDSTLKIQPAELGDSAMYLCASSLREVNEQFFGPGTRLTVL.

The rearrangement uses TRBV7-3 and TRBJ2-1, with a weak D call TRBD2 (5 bases). The V end was cut by 4 bases, the J end by 8 bases, with 9 bases between. The CDR3 consists of 12 residues. Germline V gives CDR1 SGHTA, CDR2 FQGTGA. The chain's CDR3 is CASSSVGDEQFF. The CDR3 DNA reads as TGTGCCAGCAGCTCCGTCGGGGATGAGCAGTTCTTC.

The table lists this clone with a count of one. The rearrangement joins TRBV30 to TRBJ1-1; 7 bases line up with TRBD1. J gave up 5 bases and V 5 bases, and 5 bases lay outside the gene matches. The germline V gene encodes CDR1 GTSNPN and CDR2 SVGIG (reference sequence). The CDR3 contains 12 residues. The CDR3 nucleotides are TGTGCCTGGCAGGGGGTGAGGACTGAAGCTTTCTTT. Translating it yields CAWQGVRTEAFF.

The rearrangement links TRBV6-5 to TRBJ2-5, with a weak D call TRBD2 (6 bases). The CDR3 length is 16 residues. The V gene's germline CDR1 is MNHEY and CDR2 SVGAGI. V lost 0 bases, J lost 5 bases, and 16 bases lay in between. The CDR3, as DNA: TGTGCCAGCAGTTACTCTTCTGGTAGCGGAGGGGAGACCCAGTACTTC. This translates into CASSYSSGSGGETQYF.

The chain joins TRBV5-1 to TRBJ1-2; D is unresolved. The V end lost 6 bases, the J end lost 4 bases, and 19 bases lay between the germline ends. This CDR3 region has 15 residues. Germline V gives CDR1 SGHRS, CDR2 YFSETQ. The CDR3 DNA follows: TGCGCCAGCACCATTAGTTTCGGGGATTTCTATGGCTACACCTTC. This sequence encodes CASTISFGDFYGYTF. The whole variable domain, remainder taken from reference TRBV5-1 and TRBJ1-2, is KAGVTQTPRYLIKTRGQQVTLSCSPISGHRSVSWYQQTPGQGLQFLFEYFSETQRNKGNFPGRFSGRQFSNSRSEMNVSTLELGDSALYLCASTISFGDFYGYTFGSGTRLTVV.

The chain has TRBV6-5 and TRBJ1-5; TRBD1 aligns across 7 bases. From germline, CDR1 is MNHEY and CDR2 SVGAGI. J gave up 3 bases and V 2 bases, and 4 bases lay outside the gene matches. This CDR3 spans 15 amino acids. The CDR3 DNA is TGTGCCAGCAGTTACGGGCAGGGGGACAATCAGCCCCAGCATTTT. Its protein is CASSYGQGDNQPQHF.

This clone was detected once. CDR3 protein: CASSSPGGPYSNQPQHF. CDR3 bases: TGTGCCAGCAGTTCGCCGGGGGGACCCTATAGCAATCAGCCCCAGCATTTT. V and J are TRBV27 and TRBJ1-5, with D perhaps TRBD1 (5 bases). The length of the CDR3 is 17 residues. From germline, CDR1 is MNHEY and CDR2 SMNVEV (reference sequence). With 4 bases removed from V and 0 bases from J, the gap between germline ends came to 16 bases.

The chain is built from TRBV12-5 and TRBJ2-5, with 11 bases matching TRBD2. The CDR3 covers 16 residues. Germline CDR1 and CDR2: LGHNT and FRNRAP. V shed 1 base, J shed 5 bases, and the junction held 6 bases outside the gene matches. The CDR3 DNA follows: TGTGCTAGTGGTTTGGGACTAGCGGGGAGCGAGGAGACCCAGTACTTC. Encoded protein: CASGLGLAGSEETQYF.

The chain has TRBV7-9 and TRBJ2-5; D possibly corresponds to TRBD1 (6 bases). Germline V gene lookup returns CDR1 SEHNR and CDR2 FQNEAQ (reference sequence). V was pared by 3 bases and J by 5 bases, with 16 bases between. This CDR3 is built from 15 residues. The CDR3 is CASSFRQALQETQYF. As DNA, the CDR3 is TGTGCCAGCAGCTTCCGACAGGCCCTTCAGGAGACCCAGTACTTC.

V usage is TRBV15 and J usage is TRBJ1-5; 8 bases line up with TRBD1. J lost 1 base, V lost 8 bases, and 7 bases had no gene match. The CDR3 runs to 15 residues. Germline V gene data show CDR1 as LNHNV and CDR2 as YYDKDF (reference sequence). The CDR3 reads CATRADRGSNQPQHF. In nucleotides, the CDR3 is TGTGCCACCCGAGCAGACAGGGGCAGCAATCAGCCCCAGCATTTT. Filled out from reference TRBV15 and TRBJ1-5, the complete variable domain reads DAMVIQNPRYQVTQFGKPVTLSCSQTLNHNVMYWYQQKSSQAPKLLFHYYDKDFNNEADTPDNFQSRRPNTSFCFLDIRSPGLGDTAMYLCATRADRGSNQPQHFGDGTRLSIL.

The rearrangement uses TRBV5-6 and TRBJ1-4; 9 nucleotides agree with TRBD1. The trim removed 3 bases at V and 2 bases at J, leaving 2 bases unmatched. This CDR3 comprises 15 residues. Germline CDR1 SGHDT, CDR2 YYEEEE. CDR3 sequence reads: CASSSDRGTNEKLFF. The CDR3 DNA reads TGTGCCAGCAGCTCTGACAGGGGGACTAATGAAAAACTGTTTTTT.

The chain is built from TRBV29-1 and TRBJ2-7; D remains ambiguous. The germline V gene encodes CDR1 SQVTM and CDR2 ANQGSEA. The CDR3 loop spans 13 amino acids. Trimming cost V 4 bases and J 7 bases, with 17 bases left between them. CDR3: CSVGEGGILEQYF. In DNA, the CDR3 is TGCAGCGTTGGTGAAGGCGGTATCTTAGAGCAGTACTTC.

This clone is a singleton in its sample. The rearrangement uses TRBV19 and TRBJ2-3; TRBD2 agrees at 7 bases. V trimming: 10 bases; J trimming: 4 bases; junction bases outside the gene matches: 8. The CDR3 totals 13 residues. Germline lookup yields CDR1 LNHDA and CDR2 SQIVND (reference sequence). The CDR3 bases are TGTGCCACAGCGGGGTCCAGTGCAGATACGCAGTATTTT. Translation: CATAGSSADTQYF.

The rearrangement joins TRBV5-1 to TRBJ2-7; no firm D call. With 0 bases removed from V and 6 bases from J, the gap between germline ends came to 13 bases. In germline, CDR1 is SGHRS, CDR2 YFSETQ. The CDR3 runs 14 residues. The DNA of the CDR3 is TGCGCCAGCAGCTTGGGTACAGATGGGCTCGAGCAGTACTTC. Protein sequence: CASSLGTDGLEQYF.

This chain joins TRBV2 and TRBJ1-1; TRBD1 might be the D (5 bases). The CDR3 has 13 amino acids. Trimming stripped 2 bases from V and 6 bases from J, with 10 bases between. Germline assignment: CDR1 SNHLY and CDR2 FYNNEI. The CDR3, as DNA: TGTGCCAGCAGTGAATGGGGGGGGTCTGAAGCTTTCTTT. Translation gives CASSEWGGSEAFF.